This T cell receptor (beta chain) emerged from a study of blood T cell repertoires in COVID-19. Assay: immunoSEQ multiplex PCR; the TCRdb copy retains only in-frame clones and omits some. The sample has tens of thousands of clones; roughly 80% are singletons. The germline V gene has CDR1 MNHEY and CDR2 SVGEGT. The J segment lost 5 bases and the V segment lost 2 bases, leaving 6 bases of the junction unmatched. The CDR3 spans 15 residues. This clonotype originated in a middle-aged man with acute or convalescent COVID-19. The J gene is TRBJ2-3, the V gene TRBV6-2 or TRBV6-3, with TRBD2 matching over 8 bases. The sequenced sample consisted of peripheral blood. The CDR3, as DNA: TGTGCCAGCAGTTACGGAGGACTAGCCGTAGATACGCAGTATTTT. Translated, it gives CASSYGGLAVDTQYF.